Sequencing of this TCR beta chain was carried out in a study of response to subunit inactivated influenza vaccine. Using its own MiXCR run on the RT-PCR reads, TCRdb lists one record per CDR3 protein. Among more than 150,000 distinct CDR3 sequences listed, 9.2% were seen once. Broader study findings: Each seasonal influenza vaccination, the authors suggested, recruits few new T cells.

In its sample, this clonotype was seen a few times. As yet, its antigen is unknown. Germline V gene data show CDR1 as SQVTM and CDR2 as ANQGSEA. Trimming took 3 bases from V and 3 from J, leaving 9 bases between them. The CDR3 has 13 residues. This specimen was non-naive T cells sorted from PBMCs, taken on the day of vaccination. The chain has TRBV29-1 and TRBJ1-3; weak D call: TRBD1 (5 bases). This clonotype was sampled from a man aged 50 or older who received an inactivated influenza vaccine. The CDR3 DNA reads as TGCAGCGTTGATCAGGGAGGTGGAAACACCATATATTTT. It is translated as CSVDQGGGNTIYF.